The count of the clone carrying this TCR beta chain is one. This specimen belongs to a study of T cell repertoires in cytomegalovirus infection. Background on the study: CMV infection plus the matching HLA type was flagged by public TCR beta signatures.

TCRdb re-called the reads with MiXCR, one entry per CDR3 protein. The table lists 350,000 to 500,000 distinct CDR3 sequences, approximately 31% of them singletons. Germline-derived CDR1 and CDR2 are MDHEN and SYDVKM. Germline trimming cut 5 bases from V and 5 bases from J; bases unmatched to any gene: 5. The CDR3 has 14 amino acids. The V and J genes are TRBV28 and TRBJ1-1; TRBD1 aligns across 10 bases. The source of this sequence is a human donor in good health (CMV status not recorded). Some clones in this sample may be carry-over from other donors' samples. The sequencing sample was made of PBMCs. CDR3 protein: CASSTTGGLTEAFF. CDR3 in DNA: TGTGCCAGCAGTACGACAGGGGGCTTAACTGAAGCTTTCTTT.